The present T cell receptor beta chain was sequenced within a study of CDR3 diversity in severe acne. Via MiXCR, TCRdb re-called the PCR reads, giving one row per CDR3 protein. The sample lists under 95,000 distinct CDR3 sequences, 48% occurring once. At least ten counts were recorded for this clonotype. Sequenced sample: blood. This TCR was recovered from a male donor in good health, serving as a control.

The CDR3 region is CASSSYGGKETQYF. Here the CDR3 DNA reads TGTGCCAGCTCATCCTACGGGGGAAAAGAGACCCAGTACTTC. This chain connects TRBV18 to TRBJ2-5; TRBD2 is a possible D gene (6 bases). The CDR3 totals 14 residues. CDR1 and CDR2 (germline): KGHSH, LQKENI. V lost 5 bases to trimming and J lost 3 bases, with 13 bases between them.